The source of this T cell receptor beta chain is a study of T cell changes during pregnancy in multiple sclerosis. Germline V gene lookup returns CDR1 MNHEY and CDR2 SVGAGI. The CDR3 has 16 amino acids. V shed 2 bases, J shed 0 bases, and the junction held 5 bases outside the gene matches. The protocol was immunoSEQ multiplex PCR, while the TCRdb copy is restricted to in-frame clones and leaves out a portion. The table shows around 30,000 clones, with roughly 92% occurring only once. V and J are TRBV6-5 and TRBJ2-7, with 9 bases fitting TRBD2. The material was CD4+ T cells from peripheral blood mononuclear cells, obtained in the first trimester of pregnancy. This clonotype was sampled from a female donor with multiple sclerosis, enrolled in a pregnancy study. CDR3 region: CASSYAGGRSSYEQYF. The CDR3 bases are TGTGCCAGCAGTTACGCGGGGGGGAGGAGCTCCTACGAGCAGTACTTC.